Presented here are 27 T cell receptor beta chains from one specimen sequenced in a study of shared clonotypes between healthy human individuals. Only in-frame clones appear in the TCRdb table, and some are missing; sequencing was by immunoSEQ multiplex PCR. The sample shows roughly 1,100,000 clones, approximately 70% of them seen only once. Sequencing was carried out using memory CD4+ T cells sorted from blood. Subset in this sample: CD45RA-negative fraction. These receptors were collected from a man younger than 30 in good health.

The V call is TRBV6-4, the J call TRBJ2-6, with D unclear. Per germline, CDR1 MRHNA and CDR2 SNTAGT. The CDR3 totals 14 residues. Trimming pared 6 bases from V and 4 bases from J, leaving 10 bases between. The CDR3 loop reads CASSPFVGANVLTF. The DNA of the CDR3 is TGTGCCAGCAGCCCCTTTGTAGGGGCCAACGTCCTGACTTTC.

The chain uses TRBV14 and TRBJ1-1; the D gene is possibly TRBD1 (6 bases). Trimming stripped 1 base from V and 0 bases from J, with 15 bases between. The CDR3 covers 17 residues. From germline, CDR1 is SGHDN and CDR2 FVKESK. In nucleotides, the CDR3 is TGTGCCAGCAGCCAAGTTCAGGGGAATCGCCTGAACACTGAAGCTTTCTTT. Protein sequence: CASSQVQGNRLNTEAFF.

Only a few counts were recorded for this clone. The chain employs TRBV7-2 and TRBJ2-2; D remains ambiguous. V lost 2 bases, J lost 13 bases, and 11 bases lay in between. CDR3 length equals 12 residues. From germline, CDR1 is SGHTA and CDR2 FQGNSA. CDR3 sequence: CASSLIQGGLFF. In nucleotides, the CDR3 is TGTGCCAGCAGCTTAATACAAGGCGGGCTGTTTTTT. Combining the CDR3 with reference TRBV7-2 and TRBJ2-2 gives the whole variable domain GAGVSQSPSNKVTEKGKDVELRCDPISGHTALYWYRQSLGQGLEFLIYFQGNSAPDKSGLPSDRFSAERTGGSVSTLTIQRTQQEDSAVYLCASSLIQGGLFFGEGSRLTVL.

This clone was counted once. This chain connects TRBV28 to TRBJ2-3; D is unclear. The ends were cut back, 4 bases at V and 2 bases at J, with 10 bases in the middle. CDR3 length equals 14 residues. The V gene's germline CDR1 is MDHEN and CDR2 SYDVKM. In DNA form, the CDR3 reads TGTGCCAGCAGTTCCATGGTATCCACAGATACGCAGTATTTT. Protein sequence: CASSSMVSTDTQYF.

A single count supports this clone. V usage is TRBV2 and J usage is TRBJ1-4; D gene uncertain. The CDR3 has 13 residues. The germline gives CDR1 SNHLY, CDR2 FYNNEI. The V gene lost 6 bases and the J gene lost 8 bases, with 13 bases spanning the gap. The CDR3 DNA reads as TGTGCCAGCAGGTGGTCATCTCACGAAAAACTGTTTTTT. Translated, it gives CASRWSSHEKLFF. The entire variable domain, with the rest obtained from reference TRBV2 and TRBJ1-4, is as follows: EPEVTQTPSHQVTQMGQEVILRCVPISNHLYFYWYRQILGQKVEFLVSFYNNEISEKSEIFDDQFSVERPDGSNFTLKIRSTKLEDSAMYFCASRWSSHEKLFFGSGTQLSVL.

There are many counts of this clone. The chain's CDR3 is CASSTGGAPHYEQYF. The CDR3 DNA reads TGTGCCAGCAGTACAGGGGGGGCCCCTCACTACGAGCAGTACTTC. This chain links TRBV11-1 with TRBJ2-7; TRBD1 is a possible D gene (8 bases). Germline V lookup: CDR1 SGHAT, CDR2 FQDESV (reference sequence). The CDR3 is made up of 15 amino acids. Trimming removed 6 bases at V and 3 bases at J, with 18 bases between.

This clone was seen many times. CDR3 region: CSATVPDTQYF. The CDR3 bases are TGCAGTGCCACAGTCCCAGATACGCAGTATTTT. This chain connects TRBV20-1 to TRBJ2-3; D call uncertain. V lost 6 bases and J lost 4, with 8 bases in between. The germline V gene has CDR1 DFQATT and CDR2 SNEGSKA (reference sequence). This CDR3 has 11 amino acids.

This clone has more than one count but fewer than ten. The same CDR3 can be traced to other DNA sequences in this sample. CDR3: CASSLRGDTGELFF. CDR3 DNA: TGCGCCAGCAGCTTAAGAGGGGACACCGGGGAGCTGTTTTTT. The rearrangement links TRBV5-1 to TRBJ2-2; D assignment may be TRBD1 or TRBD2 (5 bases each). This CDR3 has 14 residues. V was trimmed by 2 bases and J by 3 bases, leaving 8 bases between them. In germline, CDR1 is SGHRS, CDR2 YFSETQ.

The chain joins TRBV10-1 to TRBJ2-3; D not certain. Germline values: CDR1 WNHNN, CDR2 SYGVQD (reference sequence). V lost 5 bases and J 2 bases, leaving 8 bases between the germline ends. This CDR3 has 13 residues. CDR3 loop: CASSKDLTDTQYF. DNA of the CDR3: TGCGCCAGCAGTAAGGACCTCACAGATACGCAGTATTTT.

The chain couples TRBV6-5 to TRBJ2-7, with D perhaps matching TRBD2 (5 bases). CDR3 size: 12 residues. Germline-derived CDR1 and CDR2 are MNHEY and SVGAGI. V was pared by 2 bases and J by 8 bases, with 10 bases between. The CDR3 sequence is CASSYSGAQQYF. For the CDR3, the DNA is TGTGCCAGCAGTTACAGCGGAGCCCAGCAGTACTTC.

This clone was observed once. This chain connects TRBV7-9 to TRBJ1-1; unclear D gene. CDR3 length: 17 amino acids. The germline gives CDR1 SEHNR, CDR2 FQNEAQ (reference sequence). Trimming pared 2 bases from V and 2 bases from J, leaving 18 bases between. The CDR3: CASSLKISTADNTEAFF. CDR3 in DNA: TGTGCCAGCAGCTTAAAGATTTCGACGGCCGATAACACTGAAGCTTTCTTT.

V is TRBV19 and J is TRBJ1-1, with D maybe TRBD1 (6 bases). From germline, CDR1 is LNHDA and CDR2 SQIVND (reference sequence). CDR3 length: 14 amino acids. The V end was cut by 8 bases, the J end by 3 bases, with 16 bases between. The CDR3 protein is CASHPLQGHTEAFF. CDR3 nucleotides: TGTGCCAGTCACCCCCTTCAGGGGCACACTGAAGCTTTCTTT.

The chain employs TRBV28 and TRBJ1-1; D might be TRBD1 (5 bases). The CDR3 has 12 amino acids. Germline V CDR1 and CDR2: MDHEN, SYDVKM. V was trimmed by 2 bases and J by 11 bases, leaving 12 bases between them. CDR3 sequence: CASSLVAGGAFF. CDR3 coding DNA: TGTGCCAGCAGTTTAGTGGCGGGGGGGGCTTTCTTT.

The rearrangement joins TRBV5-4 to TRBJ1-1, with 11 nucleotides matching TRBD1. Germline V gives CDR1 SGHNT, CDR2 YYREEE (reference sequence). The junction had 6 bases not matched to a gene; V was cut back by 2 bases and J by 3 bases. This CDR3 spans 16 amino acids. CDR3 in DNA: TGTGCCAGCAGCTTAGGACAGGGGGCGCAGTACACTGAAGCTTTCTTT. Translation gives CASSLGQGAQYTEAFF.

The chain has TRBV10-3 and TRBJ1-6; D is unclear. Germline values: CDR1 ENHRY, CDR2 SYGVKD. V was trimmed by 4 bases and J by 1 base, leaving 8 bases between them. The CDR3 contains 15 residues. The CDR3 DNA reads as TGTGCCATCAGTGTATCTCGTTCCTATAATTCACCCCTCCACTTT. This codes for CAISVSRSYNSPLHF.

This clone has a handful of counts. The chain is built from TRBV4-2 and TRBJ2-4, with 9 nucleotides matching TRBD1. Germline assignment: CDR1 LGHNA and CDR2 YNFKEQ. Unmatched junction bases numbered 1, after V lost 4 bases and J lost 6 bases. The CDR3 sequence is 13 residues long. Here the CDR3 DNA reads TGTGCCAGCAGCCCGGGACAGGGAAACATTCAGTACTTC. Its translation is CASSPGQGNIQYF.

This clone was observed a handful of times. This chain links TRBV21-1 with TRBJ2-3; the D segment call TRBD2 is taken from the table without a DNA check. TRBV21-1 is tagged as a pseudogene. The CDR3 sequence is 15 residues long. CDR3 in amino acids: CASSNAGGVTDTQYF. CDR3 coding DNA: TGTGCCAGCAGCAATGCAGGAGGGGTCACAGATACGCAGTATTTT.

V gene TRBV2 combines with J gene TRBJ1-5; D gene unclear. Trimming stripped 3 bases from V and 9 bases from J, with 15 bases between. Looked up from germline, CDR1 is SNHLY and CDR2 is FYNNEI. This CDR3 spans 14 amino acids. The CDR3 loop is CASSDRDRVRPQHF. The CDR3, as DNA: TGTGCCAGCAGTGACAGAGACCGGGTTCGGCCCCAGCATTTT.

The gene calls are TRBV7-8 and TRBJ1-6, with 7 bases fitting TRBD1. In germline, CDR1 is SGHVS, CDR2 FQNEAQ. V gave up 7 bases and J gave up 5 bases; unmatched junction bases: 11. This CDR3 comprises 16 residues. The CDR3 protein is CASNAFTGTDNSPLHF. In DNA, the CDR3 is TGTGCCAGCAACGCGTTTACCGGGACAGATAATTCACCCCTCCACTTT.

V and J are TRBV11-3 and TRBJ2-7; D assignment may be TRBD1 or TRBD2 (5 bases each). Germline V lookup: CDR1 SGHNT, CDR2 YENEEA. V was trimmed by 5 bases and J by 3 bases, leaving 11 bases between them. This CDR3 comprises 13 residues. In DNA, the CDR3 is TGTGCCAGCAGCGGGACGGGAAACTACGAGCAGTACTTC. It codes for CASSGTGNYEQYF.

The chain carries TRBV18 and TRBJ2-7; 8 positions match TRBD2. Per the germline V gene, CDR1 is KGHSH and CDR2 is LQKENI. The CDR3 length is 15 residues. V lost 4 bases to trimming and J lost 0 bases; unmatched junction nucleotides: 5. CDR3 sequence: CASSRNSGNSYEQYF. In DNA, the CDR3 is TGTGCCAGCTCACGTAATAGCGGGAACTCCTACGAGCAGTACTTC.

This chain uses TRBV20-1 with TRBJ2-5, with 7 nucleotides matching TRBD1. The DNA end lines up better with TRBJ2-7; the J call may be wrong. Germline assignment: CDR1 DFQATT and CDR2 SNEGSKA (reference sequence). This CDR3 has 11 amino acids. CDR3 in amino acids: CSAGGRYEQYF. DNA of the CDR3: TGCAGTGCAGGGGGCAGGTACGAGCAGTACTTC.

The chain has TRBV28 and TRBJ1-1, with a tentative D call TRBD1 (5 bases). The CDR3 spans 15 residues. CDR1 is MDHEN and CDR2 is SYDVKM in the germline V gene. V lost 5 bases and J lost 0, with 13 bases in between. CDR3 residues: CASSTSGRMNTEAFF. CDR3 nucleotides: TGTGCCAGCAGTACCTCGGGACGGATGAACACTGAAGCTTTCTTT.

The J gene is TRBJ1-1, the V gene TRBV5-4; possible D gene TRBD1, 6 bases. The CDR3 is 17 residues long. CDR1 is SGHNT, CDR2 YYREEE, per germline (reference sequence). The V end lost 4 bases, the J end lost 2 bases, and 21 bases lay between the germline ends. The CDR3 DNA follows: TGTGCCAGCAGCCCGGGGGCCGGGGCCGGGGTAAACACTGAAGCTTTCTTT. Translation: CASSPGAGAGVNTEAFF. The entire variable domain, with the rest obtained from reference TRBV5-4 and TRBJ1-1, is as follows: ETGVTQSPTHLIKTRGQQVTLRCSSQSGHNTVSWYQQALGQGPQFIFQYYREEENGRGNFPPRFSGLQFPNYSSELNVNALELDDSALYLCASSPGAGAGVNTEAFFGQGTRLTVV.

The chain has TRBV7-9 and TRBJ1-1; D ambiguous. Germline-derived CDR1 and CDR2 are SEHNR and FQNEAQ (reference sequence). The CDR3 loop spans 14 amino acids. With 2 bases removed from V and 4 bases from J, the gap between germline ends came to 11 bases. CDR3 in amino acids: CASSLPGLGTEAFF. The CDR3 DNA follows: TGTGCCAGCAGCTTACCGGGTCTGGGCACTGAAGCTTTCTTT.

As to this clone: This CDR3 is also generated by other DNA sequences in the sample. The J gene is TRBJ1-2, the V gene TRBV11-2; TRBD1 matches at 9 bases. The CDR3 runs 14 residues. The germline CDR1 and CDR2 sequences are SGHAT and FQNNGV. V was pared by 5 bases and J by 5 bases, with 6 bases of the junction left unmatched. The CDR3 DNA reads TGTGCCAGCAGCCCCGGGACAGGGCCTTATGGCTACACCTTC. Its translation is CASSPGTGPYGYTF.

This sequence joins TRBV27 and TRBJ2-7; D possibly corresponds to TRBD1 (5 bases). In germline, CDR1 is MNHEY, CDR2 SMNVEV (reference sequence). This CDR3 is built from 11 residues. V lost 4 bases and J lost 9, with 10 bases in between. This chain's CDR3 is CASSWQGWQYF. CDR3 DNA: TGTGCCAGCAGTTGGCAGGGCTGGCAGTACTTC.